This TCR beta chain was sequenced for a study of radiotherapy plus CTLA-4 blockade in lung cancer. The study's findings and limits: Reported findings show early blood T cell clone dynamics, with interferon-beta, best predicted response.

Some clones are missing from TCRdb's copy, which holds only in-frame ones; the method was immunoSEQ multiplex PCR. The table records more than 90,000 clones, about 86% of them present only once. The germline CDR1 and CDR2 sequences are MNHEY and SMNVEV (reference sequence). Trimming shortened V by 4 bases and J by 7 bases, and 19 bases separated the two germline ends. CDR3 size: 15 residues. Of note for this clone: Its target is not known.

This material consisted of peripheral blood, taken from a patient treated with radiotherapy plus ipilimumab. The chain joins TRBV27 to TRBJ1-2; D not certain. This sequence originates from a human donor with non-small cell lung cancer that progressed on radiotherapy plus ipilimumab. CDR3 protein: CASSSRRGTTGGYTF. The CDR3 DNA is TGTGCCAGCAGTTCGCGGCGGGGAACTACCGGTGGCTACACCTTC.